The 30 T cell receptor beta chains given below trace back to one sample, sequenced in a study of T cell responses to AZD1222 COVID-19 vaccine (dated by TCRdb to the early 2020s). Reading the label with the study, this specimen's time point is: baseline before first vaccination. Library creation used the immunoSEQ multiplex PCR assay. Held by TCRdb, this immuneACCESS table contains in-frame sequences only and omits some clones. Under half of the omission traces to an unresolved V gene where checked; the cause of the rest is unknown. For this sample there are tens of thousands of clones; about 88% appear just once. The ten biggest clones cover roughly 21% of the sample. The sample consisted of peripheral blood, taken on day 0 of AZD1222 vaccination. The receptor source for this set is an adult in good health.

CDR3 DNA sequence: TGTGCCAGCAGCACAGCCCGAGGGGCCGGTACGCAGTATTTT. Translated: CASSTARGAGTQYF. This chain connects TRBV7-2 to TRBJ2-3; D may correspond to TRBD1 or TRBD2 (5 bases each). The CDR3 has 14 residues. V was pared by 5 bases and J by 8 bases, with 17 bases between. The germline CDR1 and CDR2 sequences are SGHTA and FQGNSA.

J is TRBJ2-3 and V is TRBV24-1; D possibly corresponds to TRBD2 (6 bases). Germline V gives CDR1 KGHDR, CDR2 SFDVKD. There are 14 residues in the CDR3. The V end lost 4 bases, the J end lost 11 bases, and 18 bases lay between the germline ends. The CDR3 nucleotides are TGTGCCACCAGTGACACGGGCCCTAGCGAGAGGCAGTATTTT. As protein: CATSDTGPSERQYF.

This clone is termed medium-sized (0.01 to 0.1%). The rearrangement links TRBV5-4 to TRBJ1-3, with 7 bases aligning to TRBD1. CDR3 length equals 15 residues. Germline V gene lookup returns CDR1 SGHNT and CDR2 YYREEE (reference sequence). The junction had 3 bases not matched to a gene; V was cut back by 0 bases and J by 3 bases. The CDR3: CASSLGQGVGNTIYF. CDR3 in DNA: TGTGCCAGCAGCTTGGGACAGGGAGTTGGAAACACCATATATTTT.

V gene TRBV28 combines with J gene TRBJ1-1; no clear D gene. The CDR3 is 12 residues long. In germline, CDR1 is MDHEN, CDR2 SYDVKM. The V and J ends lost 4 bases and 0 bases respectively, with 3 bases between them. CDR3 loop: CASSSMNTEAFF. DNA for the CDR3: TGTGCCAGCAGTTCCATGAACACTGAAGCTTTCTTT.

In this sample, this clone turned up once. The J gene is TRBJ2-7, the V gene TRBV7-2, with TRBD2 matching over 13 bases. V trimming: 3 bases; J trimming: 9 bases; junction bases outside the gene matches: 5. This CDR3 region has 14 residues. Per the germline V gene, CDR1 is SGHTA and CDR2 is FQGNSA. CDR3 DNA sequence: TGTGCCAGCAGCTTGGGACTAGCGGGGTCCGCGCAGTACTTC. Translated: CASSLGLAGSAQYF. The whole variable domain, filled in from reference TRBV7-2 and TRBJ2-7, reads GAGVSQSPSNKVTEKGKDVELRCDPISGHTALYWYRQSLGQGLEFLIYFQGNSAPDKSGLPSDRFSAERTGGSVSTLTIQRTQQEDSAVYLCASSLGLAGSAQYFGPGTRLTVT.

The CDR3 DNA sequence: TGTGCCAGCAGCCTCGCCGGGACAGGGTCCCCCAATGAGCAGTTCTTC. Translation gives CASSLAGTGSPNEQFF. The chain combines TRBV7-3 with TRBJ2-1; 9 bases map to TRBD1. Unmatched junction bases numbered 11, after V lost 5 bases and J lost 6 bases. The CDR3 sequence is 16 residues long. Germline CDR1 SGHTA, CDR2 FQGTGA.

V gene TRBV5-1 combines with J gene TRBJ2-2, with 8 bases aligning to TRBD1. The CDR3 has 14 amino acids. J gave up 5 bases and V 3 bases, and 3 bases lay outside the gene matches. Germline CDR1 is SGHRS and CDR2 is YFSETQ. CDR3 in amino acids: CASSWTGRTGELFF. CDR3 coding DNA: TGCGCCAGCAGCTGGACAGGGAGAACCGGGGAGCTGTTTTTT.

V and J are TRBV28 and TRBJ1-2, with 11 bases identical to TRBD1. Trimming took 7 bases from V and 8 from J; bases not matched to a gene: 9. Germline values: CDR1 MDHEN, CDR2 SYDVKM. This CDR3 spans 14 amino acids. The CDR3 reads CASTPSDRGQGYTF. CDR3 coding DNA: TGTGCCAGCACCCCCTCGGACAGGGGGCAGGGCTACACCTTC.

The CDR3 sequence: CASTGQADYNEQFF. The CDR3 nucleotides are TGTGCCAGTACGGGACAGGCCGATTACAATGAGCAGTTCTTC. The chain recombines TRBV19 with TRBJ2-1, with 8 bases identical to TRBD1. The V and J ends lost 7 bases and 4 bases, in that order; junction bases with no gene match: 6. The CDR3 totals 14 residues. Germline CDR1 and CDR2: LNHDA and SQIVND (reference sequence).

The chain is built from TRBV27 and TRBJ2-7; TRBD2 matches 7 bases. In germline, CDR1 is MNHEY, CDR2 SMNVEV (reference sequence). CDR3 length: 16 amino acids. The junction had 15 bases not matched to a gene; V was cut back by 5 bases and J by 5 bases. The CDR3: CASSPHRGRENDEQYF. The CDR3 coding sequence is TGTGCCAGCAGTCCTCATAGAGGGAGGGAGAATGACGAGCAGTACTTC.

The chain recombines TRBV24-1 with TRBJ1-5, with 8 nucleotides matching TRBD1. This CDR3 region has 13 residues. The V segment lost 8 bases and the J segment 5 bases; nucleotides outside the gene matches: 4. Germline CDR1 is KGHDR and CDR2 is SFDVKD. In nucleotides, the CDR3 is TGTGCCACCAAGGGACAGGAGGATCAGCCCCAGCATTTT. Its protein is CATKGQEDQPQHF.

CDR3 DNA: TGTGCCAGTGGGTCCCGGAGTGAAAAACTGTTTTTT. Protein sequence: CASGSRSEKLFF. The V gene is TRBV19, the J gene TRBJ1-4; D is undetermined. V gave up 8 bases and J gave up 7 bases, with 11 bases separating them. Germline V gives CDR1 LNHDA, CDR2 SQIVND (reference sequence). CDR3 length equals 12 residues.

The gene calls are TRBV13 and TRBJ1-1; possible D gene TRBD1, 5 bases. Germline values: CDR1 PRHDT, CDR2 FYEKMQ (reference sequence). The V and J ends lost 5 bases and 7 bases respectively, with 17 bases between them. The CDR3 runs to 14 residues. In DNA, the CDR3 is TGTGCCAGCAGCCTGGCGGGGGGAGCTAGTGAAGCTTTCTTT. It is translated as CASSLAGGASEAFF.

V gene TRBV7-2 combines with J gene TRBJ2-4; either TRBD1 or TRBD2 may supply D (5 bases each). V dropped 1 base and J dropped 1 base, with 14 bases sitting between them. Germline assignment: CDR1 SGHTA and CDR2 FQGNSA. The CDR3 runs 17 residues. The CDR3 here is CASSLGPGSGAKNIQYF. The CDR3 DNA reads TGTGCCAGCAGCTTAGGACCGGGATCAGGGGCCAAAAACATTCAGTACTTC.

The chain recombines TRBV7-2 with TRBJ1-5; D gene uncertain. V lost 5 bases and J lost 3, with 20 bases in between. Per the germline V gene, CDR1 is SGHTA and CDR2 is FQGNSA. The CDR3 has 17 amino acids. The DNA for the CDR3 is TGTGCCAGCAGCCCCCAATATGGGCGGCAGCACAATCAGCCCCAGCATTTT. As protein: CASSPQYGRQHNQPQHF. The whole variable domain, remainder taken from reference TRBV7-2 and TRBJ1-5, is GAGVSQSPSNKVTEKGKDVELRCDPISGHTALYWYRQSLGQGLEFLIYFQGNSAPDKSGLPSDRFSAERTGGSVSTLTIQRTQQEDSAVYLCASSPQYGRQHNQPQHFGDGTRLSIL.

The rearrangement uses TRBV6-5 and TRBJ2-5, with TRBD1 matching over 8 bases. From germline, CDR1 is MNHEY and CDR2 SVGAGI. The CDR3 has 14 residues. The V and J ends lost 2 bases and 2 bases, in that order; junction bases with no gene match: 1. In nucleotides, the CDR3 is TGTGCCAGCAGTTACGACAGGGGACAAGAGACCCAGTACTTC. As protein: CASSYDRGQETQYF.

The chain recombines TRBV11-2 with TRBJ1-2, with 8 bases that match TRBD1. V shed 6 bases and J 4 bases; nucleotides not matched to a gene: 4. This CDR3 has 13 amino acids. Germline-derived CDR1 and CDR2 are SGHAT and FQNNGV. The DNA for the CDR3 is TGTGCCAGCAGTCTCGACAGGGGCTATGGCTACACCTTC. It codes for CASSLDRGYGYTF.

This chain uses TRBV6-5 with TRBJ1-4; D might be TRBD1 (5 bases). This CDR3 comprises 15 residues. V shed 7 bases and J shed 5 bases, with 17 bases lying between them. Germline V gives CDR1 MNHEY, CDR2 SVGAGI. The DNA for the CDR3 is TGTGCCAGCATTACCTCAGGGTGGGAAAATGAAAAACTGTTTTTT. Translation: CASITSGWENEKLFF.

The chain combines TRBV7-2 with TRBJ2-6; 10 bases match TRBD2. The germline V gene has CDR1 SGHTA and CDR2 FQGNSA. The length of the CDR3 is 18 residues. Germline trimming cut 5 bases from V and 0 bases from J; bases unmatched to any gene: 7. CDR3 DNA: TGTGCCAGCAGCCCGATAGCGGGGGGATTCTCTGGGGCCAACGTCCTGACTTTC. Protein: CASSPIAGGFSGANVLTF.

This chain connects TRBV4-1 to TRBJ2-7; TRBD1 matches at 10 bases. This CDR3 is 17 amino acids long. With 1 base clipped from V and 3 bases from J, the junction kept 9 bases outside the gene matches. CDR1 is MGHRA, CDR2 YSYEKL, per germline. The CDR3 coding sequence is TGCGCCAGCAGCCAAGGATGGGAGACAGGGGGCCTCTACGAGCAGTACTTC. It specifies CASSQGWETGGLYEQYF.

This clone was detected only a few times. The V call is TRBV5-4, the J call TRBJ2-1; 12 bases match TRBD2. V was clipped by 4 bases and J by 7 bases; unmatched bases: 6. The length of the CDR3 is 15 residues. The germline V gene has CDR1 SGHNT and CDR2 YYREEE (reference sequence). The CDR3 reads CASSRTSGKGNEQFF. DNA of the CDR3: TGTGCCAGCAGCCGGACTAGCGGGAAAGGGAATGAGCAGTTCTTC.

The chain links TRBV4-3 to TRBJ1-5; 7 bases agree with TRBD1. Germline assignment: CDR1 LGHNA and CDR2 YSLEER. This CDR3 has 15 residues. Trimming took 0 bases from V and 6 from J; bases not matched to a gene: 5. The CDR3 sequence: CASSQDGAGGQPQHF. DNA of the CDR3: TGCGCCAGCAGCCAAGATGGGGCAGGGGGTCAGCCCCAGCATTTT.

The gene calls are TRBV5-1 and TRBJ2-7; maybe TRBD1 (5 bases). The CDR3 totals 14 residues. Germline V lookup: CDR1 SGHRS, CDR2 YFSETQ. Deletions cut 0 bases from V and 2 bases from J, with 9 bases between. CDR3 sequence reads: CASSLDSGTYEQYF. In nucleotides, the CDR3 is TGCGCCAGCAGCTTGGATTCAGGGACCTACGAGCAGTACTTC. Using reference TRBV5-1 and TRBJ2-7 for the parts outside the CDR3, the full variable domain is KAGVTQTPRYLIKTRGQQVTLSCSPISGHRSVSWYQQTPGQGLQFLFEYFSETQRNKGNFPGRFSGRQFSNSRSEMNVSTLELGDSALYLCASSLDSGTYEQYFGPGTRLTVT.

The chain carries TRBV14 and TRBJ1-1, with D possibly being TRBD1 (5 bases). Trimming took 4 bases from V and 5 from J, leaving 17 bases between them. Germline values: CDR1 SGHDN, CDR2 FVKESK. CDR3 size: 15 residues. The chain's CDR3 is CASSLEPGLRTEAFF. Here the CDR3 DNA reads TGTGCCAGCAGCCTAGAGCCGGGACTCAGGACTGAAGCTTTCTTT.

This clone was seen a few times. The chain employs TRBV6-5 and TRBJ2-5; D gene ambiguous. Trimming removed 4 bases at V and 4 bases at J, with 16 bases between. This CDR3 is built from 15 residues. Per germline, CDR1 MNHEY and CDR2 SVGAGI. CDR3 bases: TGTGCCAGCAGTTCCCCCCGTGGATCCGGAGAGACCCAGTACTTC. Residues: CASSSPRGSGETQYF.

The CDR3 loop is CASGRENSNQPQHF. The CDR3 bases are TGTGCCAGTGGACGGGAAAATAGCAATCAGCCCCAGCATTTT. V and J are TRBV19 and TRBJ1-5, with unresolved D. Germline CDR1 LNHDA, CDR2 SQIVND (reference sequence). The CDR3 sequence is 14 residues long. V lost 8 bases to trimming and J lost 0 bases, with 11 bases between them. Together with reference TRBV19 and TRBJ1-5, the CDR3 gives the full variable domain: DGGITQSPKYLFRKEGQNVTLSCEQNLNHDAMYWYRQDPGQGLRLIYYSQIVNDFQKGDIAEGYSVSREKKESFPLTVTSAQKNPTAFYLCASGRENSNQPQHFGDGTRLSIL.

This clone was seen a single time. The gene calls are TRBV2 and TRBJ1-4, with D uncertain. The CDR3 extends over 13 amino acids. V lost 3 bases and J lost 9, with 11 bases in between. The germline CDR1 and CDR2 sequences are SNHLY and FYNNEI. The CDR3 protein is CASSDEGGQKLFF. In DNA form, the CDR3 reads TGTGCCAGCAGTGACGAGGGTGGGCAAAAACTGTTTTTT.

V usage is TRBV19 and J usage is TRBJ2-1, with 12 positions matching TRBD2. With 10 bases clipped from V and 1 base from J, the junction kept 8 bases outside the gene matches. This CDR3 contains 16 residues. Germline CDR1 is LNHDA and CDR2 is SQIVND (reference sequence). The CDR3 reads CATQGTSGFSYNEQFF. In DNA, the CDR3 is TGTGCCACCCAAGGGACTAGCGGGTTTTCCTACAATGAGCAGTTCTTC.

V and J are TRBV4-2 and TRBJ1-1; D is ambiguous. The CDR3 runs to 15 residues. Deletions cut 0 bases from V and 7 bases from J, with 15 bases between. Germline V gene lookup returns CDR1 LGHNA and CDR2 YNFKEQ. This CDR3 reads CASSQETLTNGEAFF. CDR3 sequence (DNA): TGTGCCAGCAGCCAAGAGACACTTACGAACGGTGAAGCTTTCTTT.

V usage is TRBV9 and J usage is TRBJ2-3, with D possibly matching TRBD2 (6 bases). This CDR3 comprises 16 residues. Germline V gene sequence: CDR1 SGDLS, CDR2 YYNGEE. V shed 6 bases and J shed 0 bases, with 17 bases lying between them. The CDR3 nucleotides read TGTGCCAGCATCCCGGGGGTTGGGCAAAGCACAGATACGCAGTATTTT. The encoded protein is CASIPGVGQSTDTQYF.